This is a list of T cell receptor beta chains from one sample in a study of Graves' ophthalmopathy and Graves' hyperthyroidism. TCRdb re-called the multiplex PCR reads through MiXCR, storing one row per CDR3 protein. The table includes 1 million to 1.3 million distinct CDR3 sequences, about 35% detected once. Sequencing was done on a sample of peripheral blood or thyroid tissue (not recorded which). Receptors originate from an adult man with Graves' hyperthyroidism. CDR3s include the opening cysteine and the closing phenylalanine or tryptophan. D genes are given only for firm matches. Only part of the rows carry a size: once, few, many, or a class if the clone is expanded.

TRBV4-1	NA	NA	TRBJ2-7	TGCGCCAGCAGCCAATCCCGGCTTGGGGTGGTCTACGAGCAGTGCTTC	CASSQSRLGVVYEQCF
TRBV9	NA	NA	TRBJ1-2	TGTGCCAGCAGCGCGACGGGGGCGGGACGGAACTATGGCTACACCTTC	CASSATGAGRNYGYTF
TRBV6-1	NA	NA	TRBJ1-5	TGTGCCAGCAGTTACATAGGGTATAGCAATCAGCCCCAGCATTTT	CASSYIGYSNQPQHF
TRBV29-1	NA	NA	TRBJ1-1	TGCAGCGTTGAGGAGACATCCACTGAAGCTTTCTTT	CSVEETSTEAFF
TRBV9	NA	once	TRBJ1-1	TGTGCCAGCAGCGCGTCAGGGACAACTAATGAAGCTTTCTTT	CASSASGTTNEAFF
TRBV5-1	NA	few	TRBJ2-7	TGTGCCAGCAGCCAAGACCCCGGGAGCCCCTCCTACGAGCAGTACTTC	CASSQDPGSPSYEQYF
TRBV29-1	NA	many	TRBJ2-7	TGCAGCGTTGTTAACTCCTACGAGCAGTACTTC	CSVVNSYEQYF
TRBV19	TRBD1	many	TRBJ1-1	TGTGCCAGTAGTAGGAGGACAGGAGGAGCCACTGAAGCTTTCTTT	CASSRRTGGATEAFF
TRBV2	NA	many	TRBJ1-5	TGTGCCAGCAGTGCACAAGGGGGGCAGCCCCAGCATTTT	CASSAQGGQPQHF
TRBV5-1	TRBD1	once	TRBJ2-2	TGCGCCAGCAGCCAAACACCGGGACAGGGTGTTGACACCGGGGAGCTGTTTTTT	CASSQTPGQGVDTGELFF
TRBV9	TRBD1	many	TRBJ1-4	TGTGCCAGCAGCCCCACAGGGGGCTTTTATGAAAAACTGTTTTTT	CASSPTGGFYEKLFF
TRBV10-3	NA	few	TRBJ1-6	TGTGCCATCAGTGAGCGCGGCTATAATTCACCCCTCCACTTT	CAISERGYNSPLHF
TRBV20-1	TRBD2	NA	TRBJ2-7	TGCAGTGCTAGGCTAGCGGGGAGAGGCTACGAGCAGTACTTC	CSARLAGRGYEQYF
TRBV7-2	NA	NA	TRBJ1-5	TGTGCCAGCAGGGAAACCGGGGAGGGATCCAAGCATTTT	CASRETGEGSKHF
TRBV5-4	NA	few	TRBJ2-7	TGTGCCAGCAGCTTGATCCGGGAGACTGCTAGCGAGCAGTACTTC	CASSLIRETASEQYF
TRBV12-3/TRBV12-4	TRBD1	many	TRBJ1-2	TGTGCCAGCAGTCCGACAGGGCCTAACTATGGCTACACCTTC	CASSPTGPNYGYTF
TRBV10-3	TRBD1	NA	TRBJ2-7	TGTGCCAGCGGCGGGACAGGTCTCTACGAGCAGTACTTC	CASGGTGLYEQYF
TRBV28	NA	few	TRBJ2-5	TGTGCCAGCAGTTTAATCGGGATCCAAGAGACCCAGTACTTC	CASSLIGIQETQYF
TRBV11-2	NA	many	TRBJ1-6	TGTGCCAGCAGCTTAGTCCAGAGCTCCTATAATTCACCCCTCCACTTT	CASSLVQSSYNSPLHF
TRBV5-1	NA	NA	TRBJ2-7	TGCGCCAGCAGGTGGACGGGAGCCGTTCCCTACGAGCAGTACTTC	CASRWTGAVPYEQYF
TRBV6-1	TRBD1	many	TRBJ2-7	TGTGCCAGCAGTGAAATACCGGGACAGGGGTACTACGAGCAGTACTTC	CASSEIPGQGYYEQYF